What follows are 9 T cell receptor beta chains derived from one specimen sequenced in a study of T cells in localized non-small cell lung cancer. Produced via immunoSEQ multiplex PCR; TCRdb's table is partial and in-frame only. The table lists roughly 17,000 clones, roughly four fifths of them singletons, with roughly 23% in the top ten. The specimen comprised peripheral blood, sampled before any cancer treatment. The receptors derive from a female donor of 60 years or more with stage I lung adenocarcinoma.

The chain links TRBV7-8 to TRBJ2-7; D gene uncertain. Per the germline V gene, CDR1 is SGHVS and CDR2 is FQNEAQ. The V end was cut by 6 bases, the J end by 1 base, with 10 bases between. The CDR3 has 13 amino acids. CDR3 sequence (DNA): TGTGCCAGCAGTAGGCAGAGATCCTACGAGCAGTACTTC. It codes for CASSRQRSYEQYF.

The chain combines TRBV5-1 with TRBJ1-1; D call uncertain. The CDR3 length is 13 residues. V lost 1 base and J 7 bases, leaving 11 bases between the germline ends. The germline CDR1 and CDR2 sequences are SGHRS and YFSETQ. The DNA for the CDR3 is TGCGCCAGCAGCTTGACCCCTGAGTTTGAAGCTTTCTTT. Translation: CASSLTPEFEAFF.

In its sample, this clone ranks as medium-sized. This chain links TRBV4-1 with TRBJ1-6; weak D call: TRBD1 (5 bases). Germline V CDR1 and CDR2: MGHRA, YSYEKL. This CDR3 comprises 16 residues. V was trimmed by 3 bases and J by 6 bases, leaving 15 bases between them. Here the CDR3 DNA reads TGCGCCAGCAGCCATGAGGCACAGGATACTAATTCACCCCTCCACTTT. Translated, it gives CASSHEAQDTNSPLHF.

The genes are TRBV2 and TRBJ1-5; D not resolved. This CDR3 comprises 13 residues. The ends were cut back, 7 bases at V and 5 bases at J, with 12 bases in the middle. Germline CDR1 and CDR2: SNHLY and FYNNEI. CDR3 sequence (DNA): TGTGCCAGCACGTTGGACGTTGATCAGCCCCAGCATTTT. Its protein product is CASTLDVDQPQHF. The whole variable domain, filled in from reference TRBV2 and TRBJ1-5, reads EPEVTQTPSHQVTQMGQEVILRCVPISNHLYFYWYRQILGQKVEFLVSFYNNEISEKSEIFDDQFSVERPDGSNFTLKIRSTKLEDSAMYFCASTLDVDQPQHFGDGTRLSIL.

The V and J genes are TRBV7-2 and TRBJ1-1; D is unresolved. Germline CDR1 and CDR2: SGHTA and FQGNSA. Trimming took 2 bases from V and 6 from J, leaving 13 bases between them. CDR3 length: 14 residues. The CDR3 region is CASSLYIKMAEAFF. CDR3 DNA: TGTGCCAGCAGCTTATATATAAAAATGGCTGAAGCTTTCTTT.

The V and J genes are TRBV6-5 and TRBJ1-2; D uncertain. Deletions cut 6 bases from V and 3 bases from J, with 5 bases between. Germline V gene data show CDR1 as MNHEY and CDR2 as SVGAGI. CDR3 length: 11 amino acids. CDR3 sequence: CASRNYYGYTF. The CDR3 DNA reads as TGTGCCAGCAGGAACTACTATGGCTACACCTTC.

This clone was seen a handful of times. V usage is TRBV6-1 and J usage is TRBJ1-6; 8 bases match TRBD1. The CDR3 covers 14 residues. V trimming: 6 bases; J trimming: 9 bases; junction bases outside the gene matches: 7. CDR1 is MNHNS and CDR2 is SASEGT in the germline V gene. Here the CDR3 DNA reads TGTGCCAGCAGAGAGCCAGGGGGCACTTCACCCCTCCACTTT. Translated: CASREPGGTSPLHF.

The V and J genes are TRBV19 and TRBJ2-3; D remains ambiguous. The CDR3 has 14 residues. Trimming left V 5 bases short and J 0 bases short, with 9 bases between. Germline CDR1 reads LNHDA; CDR2 reads SQIVND (reference sequence). The CDR3 protein is CASSPRYSTDTQYF. CDR3 DNA sequence: TGTGCCAGTAGTCCGCGATATAGCACAGATACGCAGTATTTT. The full variable domain, its missing parts supplied by reference TRBV19 and TRBJ2-3, is DGGITQSPKYLFRKEGQNVTLSCEQNLNHDAMYWYRQDPGQGLRLIYYSQIVNDFQKGDIAEGYSVSREKKESFPLTVTSAQKNPTAFYLCASSPRYSTDTQYFGPGTRLTVL.

The rearrangement joins TRBV2 to TRBJ1-2; D possibly corresponds to TRBD1 (6 bases). Trimming left V 8 bases short and J 2 bases short, with 15 bases between. The CDR3 is made up of 14 amino acids. Germline V gene lookup returns CDR1 SNHLY and CDR2 FYNNEI. The DNA of the CDR3 is TGTGCCAGCGCTGACAGGCCGGAGAACTATGGCTACACCTTC. Its translation: CASADRPENYGYTF.